Following are 15 T cell receptor beta chains from one sample sequenced in a study of beta chain features in type 1 diabetes. Study-level points and caveats: TCRB CDR3s from Type 1 diabetes patients were moderately but significantly shorter in all four CD4+ subsets.

The whole isolated RNA underwent reverse transcription, so sequencing captured expressed TCRB transcripts. Clones were sequenced by immunoSEQ multiplex PCR, and TCRdb holds only the in-frame ones, with some missing. Of hundreds of thousands of clones in the sample, roughly 13% are singletons; the top ten hold 0.03% to 0.045%. Their antigen targets remain unknown. The sequenced material came from naive CD4+ T cells from blood. These receptors originate from a man between 18 and 29 years old with type 1 diabetes.

This clone was recorded a few times. The chain has TRBV15 and TRBJ1-2; possibly TRBD1 for D (6 bases). Trimming took off 1 base at V and 1 base at J, with 13 bases between the two ends. The CDR3 sequence is 16 residues long. CDR1 LNHNV and CDR2 YYDKDF come from the germline V gene (reference sequence). The CDR3 DNA reads as TGTGCCACCAGCAGAGGTCGGGGGGCAAATAACTATGGCTACACCTTC. Amino acids: CATSRGRGANNYGYTF.

This chain links TRBV28 with TRBJ2-7, with D perhaps matching TRBD2 (7 bases). The germline V and J ends were trimmed by 8 bases and 3 bases, with 17 bases remaining between them. CDR3 length: 14 residues. Per germline, CDR1 MDHEN and CDR2 SYDVKM. CDR3 region: CASLSAGANYEQYF. The CDR3 region has the DNA TGTGCCAGCCTTTCGGCGGGGGCGAACTACGAGCAGTACTTC. Based on the CDR3 plus reference TRBV28 and TRBJ2-7, the full variable domain is DVKVTQSSRYLVKRTGEKVFLECVQDMDHENMFWYRQDPGLGLRLIYFSYDVKMKEKGDIPEGYSVSREKKERFSLILESASTNQTSMYLCASLSAGANYEQYFGPGTRLTVT.

This clone was counted between two and nine times. V gene TRBV7-9 combines with J gene TRBJ2-6; either TRBD1 or TRBD2 may fit D (6 bases each). CDR3 length equals 17 residues. Looked up from germline, CDR1 is SEHNR and CDR2 is FQNEAQ (reference sequence). V lost 2 bases and J lost 0, with 11 bases in between. The CDR3 DNA reads TGTGCCAGCAGCTTATTGGGGGGCCCCTCTGGGGCCAACGTCCTGACTTTC. It specifies CASSLLGGPSGANVLTF.

This rearrangement joins TRBV29-1 to TRBJ2-5; the D gene is possibly TRBD1 (6 bases). With the DNA end fitting TRBJ2-7 better, the J assignment may be wrong. In germline, CDR1 is SQVTM, CDR2 ANQGSEA. The CDR3 extends over 13 amino acids. CDR3: CSGSQGPSYEQYF. In DNA form, the CDR3 reads TGCAGCGGGTCACAGGGTCCCTCCTACGAGCAGTACTTC.

This rearrangement joins TRBV4-3 to TRBJ2-7; D is unclear. CDR3 length: 15 residues. Germline loops: CDR1 LGHNA, CDR2 YSLEER. The germline V and J ends were trimmed by 0 bases and 5 bases, with 14 bases remaining between them. The CDR3 DNA reads TGCGCCAGCAGCCAAGACTTGGGCCTTGGGGACGAGCAGTACTTC. Translated: CASSQDLGLGDEQYF.

The chain is built from TRBV7-2 and TRBJ1-2, with D perhaps TRBD1 (5 bases). CDR3 length: 15 residues. From germline, CDR1 is SGHTA and CDR2 FQGNSA. V shed 5 bases and J shed 1 base, with 14 bases lying between them. As DNA, the CDR3 is TGTGCCAGCAGCCGTAGGCGGGGGGATAACTATGGCTACACCTTC. It specifies CASSRRRGDNYGYTF.

This clone was counted a few times. J is TRBJ2-5 and V is TRBV6-5, with TRBD1 as a possible D gene (6 bases). V shed 10 bases and J shed 0 bases, with 12 bases lying between them. The CDR3 covers 13 residues. The germline CDR1 and CDR2 sequences are MNHEY and SVGAGI. The CDR3 nucleotides are TGTGCCACCCCGGGACACCACCAAGAGACCCAGTACTTC. It is translated as CATPGHHQETQYF.

This clone was seen only a few times. The chain recombines TRBV5-1 with TRBJ1-1; no reliable D call. V lost 3 bases and J 1 base, leaving 10 bases between the germline ends. This CDR3 is built from 14 residues. Germline assignment: CDR1 SGHRS and CDR2 YFSETQ. The CDR3 DNA is TGCGCCAGCAGCTCGGCTAACAGGAACACTGAAGCTTTCTTT. It encodes CASSSANRNTEAFF.

This clone showed up just a few times. The V call is TRBV7-2, the J call TRBJ2-3; D is possibly TRBD2 (5 bases). The CDR3 covers 14 residues. CDR1 and CDR2 (germline): SGHTA, FQGNSA. Between the trimmed V and J ends, which lost 0 bases and 6 bases, there was a span of 10 bases. The CDR3, as DNA: TGTGCCAGCAGCTTAGCGAGGGCTGTGGATACGCAGTATTTT. Its protein product is CASSLARAVDTQYF.

V gene TRBV4-1 combines with J gene TRBJ2-7; no definite D call. V lost 0 bases, J lost 0 bases, and 9 bases lay in between. CDR1 is MGHRA and CDR2 is YSYEKL in the germline V gene. The CDR3 has 15 amino acids. The CDR3 bases are TGCGCCAGCAGCCAAGATCTACGGTACTCCTACGAGCAGTACTTC. This gives the protein CASSQDLRYSYEQYF.

This clone occurred a few times. The chain uses TRBV30 and TRBJ1-2, with D tentatively TRBD1 (6 bases). This CDR3 has 13 amino acids. The germline CDR1 and CDR2 sequences are GTSNPN and SVGIG (reference sequence). V shed 4 bases and J shed 2 bases, with 11 bases lying between them. The CDR3 sequence is CAWIAGQNYGYTF. CDR3 nucleotide sequence: TGTGCCTGGATAGCCGGACAGAACTATGGCTACACCTTC. Based on the CDR3 plus reference TRBV30 and TRBJ1-2, the full variable domain is SQTIHQWPATLVQPVGSPLSLECTVEGTSNPNLYWYRQAAGRGLQLLFYSVGIGQISSEVPQNLSASRPQDRQFILSSKKLLLSDSGFYLCAWIAGQNYGYTFGSGTRLTVV.

This clone was observed a few times. V usage is TRBV7-9 and J usage is TRBJ1-1; D perhaps matches TRBD1 (5 bases). This CDR3 contains 12 residues. Germline CDR1 SEHNR, CDR2 FQNEAQ (reference sequence). The ends were cut back, 3 bases at V and 10 bases at J, with 12 bases in the middle. CDR3 nucleotides: TGTGCCAGCAGCTTGGGGACTTCAGGAGCTTTCTTT. It specifies CASSLGTSGAFF.

This clone occurred a few times. The CDR3 DNA is TGCGCCAGCAACCCAACGCCACTAGGTCGGGGGGGCCTTACTGAGCAGTTCTTC. Protein sequence: CASNPTPLGRGGLTEQFF. The chain is built from TRBV4-3 and TRBJ2-1; 8 positions match TRBD2. Germline V lookup: CDR1 LGHNA, CDR2 YSLEER. V lost 7 bases to trimming and J lost 9 bases; unmatched junction nucleotides: 23. This CDR3 has 18 residues.

The CDR3 bases are TGTGCCAGCAGCGTAGCCGGAGATCCAGCCTACGAGCAGTACTTC. Translation gives CASSVAGDPAYEQYF. V gene TRBV9 combines with J gene TRBJ2-7; D call uncertain. CDR1 is SGDLS, CDR2 YYNGEE, per germline. Trimming shortened V by 0 bases and J by 2 bases, and 12 bases separated the two germline ends. The CDR3 extends over 15 amino acids.

The J gene is TRBJ2-6, the V gene TRBV5-6, with 7 bases fitting TRBD1. The CDR3 loop spans 17 amino acids. The V gene end was trimmed by 4 bases and the J gene end by 4 bases; junction bases not matched to a gene: 11. Germline V gene lookup returns CDR1 SGHDT and CDR2 YYEEEE. The chain's CDR3 is CASSGDRADGGANVLTF. CDR3 DNA: TGTGCCAGCAGCGGTGACAGGGCCGACGGCGGGGCCAACGTCCTGACTTTC.